This note documents a single T cell receptor beta chain sequence. What it binds is unknown. This sample is part of a study of siplizumab effects on memory and regulatory T cells. The study, taken as a whole, reports: Significantly reduced by siplizumab was the cumulative frequency of alloreactive sequences, namely those traceable to unstimulated CD4+ memory cells. Alloreactive CD4+ clones that could be mapped were on average about 70% Treg-derived with siplizumab, against less than 30% in controls. In siplizumab cultures, the suppressive function of proliferating Tregs remained unconfirmed.

The CDR3 runs 13 residues. Trimming pared 0 bases from V and 10 bases from J, leaving 11 bases between. CDR1 SGHRS and CDR2 YFSETQ come from the germline V gene. The repertoire was sequenced with immunoSEQ multiplex PCR; TCRdb's copy has only in-frame clones and lacks some. The sample carries over 100,000 clones, 92% recorded once. This chain uses TRBV5-1 with TRBJ2-4, with D hard to call. This TCR came from a human donor in good health. The sample comprised Tregs sorted from blood. Written as DNA, the CDR3 is TGCGCCAGCAGCTTGGCGAGCCTAGGTATTCAGTACTTC. It translates to CASSLASLGIQYF.